The subject of this entry is one T cell receptor (beta chain). Its antigen is currently unknown. The source of the sample is a study of shared clonotypes between healthy human individuals. Overall study results and limits: Sequencing depth was expected to affect clonotype sharing among donors.

Several immunoSEQ plates received, in even portions, the genomic DNA of each subset. Around 310 ng DNA, roughly 30,000 T cell genomes, went into unsorted PBMC replicate PCRs. TCRdb's copy holds only in-frame clones and misses some; the assay was immunoSEQ multiplex PCR. The profile covers fewer than 500,000 clones, with about 75% appearing a single time and roughly an eighth taken by the ten largest. The germline gives CDR1 SNHLY, CDR2 FYNNEI. This CDR3 has 14 amino acids. Trimming took off 3 bases at V and 6 bases at J, with 15 bases between the two ends. This receptor was obtained from a woman aged 40 to 49 in good health. Some clones in this sample may be carry-over from other donors' samples. The V call is TRBV2, the J call TRBJ2-7; tentatively, D is TRBD1 or TRBD2 (5 bases each). Sequenced material: PBMCs. In DNA form, the CDR3 reads TGTGCCAGCAGTGAGGGGACCCGCCGGGGCGAGCAGTACTTC. It codes for CASSEGTRRGEQYF.